The 26 T cell receptor beta chains below come from one sample, sequenced in a study of T cell repertoires in ileal Crohn's disease. The repertoire was sequenced with immunoSEQ multiplex PCR; TCRdb's copy has only in-frame clones and lacks some. The sample has about 16,000 clones, about 90% seen once. The sequencing input was ileal tissue. Source of these receptors: an adult with Crohn's disease.

The chain links TRBV6-1 to TRBJ1-6; tentatively, D is TRBD1 (6 bases). In germline, CDR1 is MNHNS, CDR2 SASEGT. The CDR3 has 13 residues. V was cut by 6 bases and J by 7 bases, with 10 bases left in between. CDR3 sequence reads: CASRMTGNSPLHF. For the CDR3, the DNA is TGTGCCAGCAGGATGACAGGAAATTCACCCCTCCACTTT.

The chain links TRBV5-6 to TRBJ2-1, with 9 nucleotides matching TRBD2. Germline V gene data show CDR1 as SGHDT and CDR2 as YYEEEE. V shed 2 bases and J 3 bases; nucleotides not matched to a gene: 15. CDR3 size: 19 residues. The CDR3 DNA sequence: TGTGCCAGCAGCTTTTGGGGTCGATGGCTAGCGGGATACTACAATGAGCAGTTCTTC. Residues: CASSFWGRWLAGYYNEQFF.

A few counts support this clone. V and J are TRBV9 and TRBJ1-2, with D hard to call. The CDR3 extends over 14 amino acids. V lost 6 bases and J lost 0, with 12 bases in between. In germline, CDR1 is SGDLS, CDR2 YYNGEE. The CDR3 bases are TGTGCCAGCACCCCGTACGGGTCTAACTATGGCTACACCTTC. This sequence encodes CASTPYGSNYGYTF.

The sample holds a few counts of this clone. This sequence joins TRBV29-1 and TRBJ2-2; 9 nucleotides align to TRBD2. The J segment lost 8 bases and the V segment lost 7 bases, leaving 8 bases of the junction unmatched. The CDR3 loop spans 13 amino acids. Germline loops: CDR1 SQVTM, CDR2 ANQGSEA. The CDR3 DNA follows: TGCAGCGCACTTAGGACTAGCGAGGGGGAGCTGTTTTTT. Translated, it gives CSALRTSEGELFF.

This chain connects TRBV6-5 to TRBJ1-3; 7 bases fit TRBD1. J lost 4 bases, V lost 0 bases, and 3 bases had no gene match. The V gene's germline CDR1 is MNHEY and CDR2 SVGAGI. This CDR3 comprises 15 residues. The CDR3 DNA is TGTGCCAGCAGTTACTCGTACAGGGGCGGAAACACCATATATTTT. Protein: CASSYSYRGGNTIYF.

The chain carries TRBV7-2 and TRBJ1-5; TRBD1 might be the D (5 bases). CDR1 is SGHTA, CDR2 FQGNSA, per germline. The CDR3 consists of 15 residues. V was clipped by 3 bases and J by 2 bases, with 11 bases between them. For the CDR3, the DNA is TGTGCCAGCAGCTTCTCGGGGGTCGGCAATCAGCCCCAGCATTTT. As protein: CASSFSGVGNQPQHF.

This chain connects TRBV6-6 to TRBJ1-4, with TRBD1 matching 7 bases. CDR1 MNHNY and CDR2 SVGAGI come from the germline V gene (reference sequence). This CDR3 has 15 amino acids. V was clipped by 5 bases and J by 0 bases; unmatched bases: 3. The chain's CDR3 is CASSIDRATNEKLFF. The DNA for the CDR3 is TGTGCCAGCAGTATTGACAGGGCAACTAATGAAAAACTGTTTTTT.

This clone was counted between two and nine times. J is TRBJ1-3 and V is TRBV6-1; D is ambiguous. The CDR3 runs to 14 residues. V was pared by 4 bases and J by 14 bases, with 21 bases between. Germline V gives CDR1 MNHNS, CDR2 SASEGT. The chain's CDR3 is CASSALGQSRPVYF. DNA for the CDR3: TGTGCCAGCAGTGCCCTGGGCCAGTCTCGTCCTGTATATTTT.

V and J are TRBV11-2 and TRBJ2-5; 7 bases line up with TRBD2. Trimming took 4 bases from V and 1 from J; bases not matched to a gene: 9. Looked up from germline, CDR1 is SGHAT and CDR2 is FQNNGV. The CDR3 loop spans 16 amino acids. The CDR3 DNA sequence: TGTGCCAGCAGCTACGGGTCTAGCGGCGTCCAAGAGACCCAGTACTTC. Translated, it gives CASSYGSSGVQETQYF.

V and J are TRBV27 and TRBJ2-7, with 7 bases lining up with TRBD1. Germline V gene data show CDR1 as MNHEY and CDR2 as SMNVEV (reference sequence). Trimming took 5 bases from V and 12 from J; bases not matched to a gene: 13. This CDR3 contains 13 residues. CDR3 residues: CASSPGDRDYRYF. CDR3 coding DNA: TGTGCCAGCAGTCCCGGTGACAGGGATTATAGGTACTTC.

The sample holds a few counts of this clone. The chain has TRBV5-1 and TRBJ2-4; 7 bases fit TRBD1. The CDR3 consists of 15 residues. Germline V gene data show CDR1 as SGHRS and CDR2 as YFSETQ. The V gene end was trimmed by 1 base and the J gene end by 4 bases; junction bases not matched to a gene: 5. The CDR3 is CASSLPGTEKNIQYF. The CDR3 bases are TGCGCCAGCAGCTTGCCCGGGACAGAAAAAAACATTCAGTACTTC.

V usage is TRBV5-6 and J usage is TRBJ1-2, with D tentatively TRBD1 (6 bases). With 3 bases removed from V and 4 bases from J, the gap between germline ends came to 10 bases. CDR3 length: 13 amino acids. Germline CDR1 and CDR2: SGHDT and YYEEEE. CDR3 bases: TGTGCCAGCAGCTCTCCAGGGGCCTATGGCTACACCTTC. Amino acid sequence: CASSSPGAYGYTF.

CDR3 DNA: TGTGCCTGGAGTGTCCAGCGGGAGGTCCCGATCCAGTACTTC. Protein: CAWSVQREVPIQYF. The chain carries TRBV30 and TRBJ2-5; 9 bases line up with TRBD2. CDR1 is GTSNPN and CDR2 is SVGIG in the germline V gene (reference sequence). V lost 0 bases to trimming and J lost 10 bases; unmatched junction nucleotides: 9. The CDR3 runs to 14 residues. Complete variable domain (other parts from reference TRBV30 and TRBJ2-5): SQTIHQWPATLVQPVGSPLSLECTVEGTSNPNLYWYRQAAGRGLQLLFYSVGIGQISSEVPQNLSASRPQDRQFILSSKKLLLSDSGFYLCAWSVQREVPIQYFGPGTRLLVL.

V gene TRBV7-8 combines with J gene TRBJ1-5; maybe TRBD1 (5 bases). V was pared by 5 bases and J by 4 bases, with 15 bases between. The CDR3 consists of 15 residues. CDR1 and CDR2 from the germline V gene are SGHVS and FQNEAQ. CDR3: CASSAPATANQPQHF. The CDR3 DNA sequence: TGTGCCAGCAGCGCTCCGGCGACAGCAAATCAGCCCCAGCATTTT.

The genes are TRBV6-5 and TRBJ2-7, with D tentatively TRBD2 (5 bases). V shed 0 bases and J shed 4 bases, with 13 bases lying between them. The V gene's germline CDR1 is MNHEY and CDR2 SVGAGI. The CDR3 has 15 amino acids. The CDR3 sequence: CASSYSAGLGYEQYF. The CDR3 DNA sequence: TGTGCCAGCAGTTACTCGGCGGGTTTAGGGTACGAGCAGTACTTC.

The J gene is TRBJ2-7, the V gene TRBV5-1; 11 bases are a match to TRBD1. V gave up 2 bases and J gave up 4 bases; unmatched junction bases: 8. The germline V gene encodes CDR1 SGHRS and CDR2 YFSETQ. The CDR3 runs 16 residues. CDR3 sequence (DNA): TGCGCCAGCAGCTTATTCACAGGGACAGGGGGGTACGAGCAGTACTTC. Encoded protein: CASSLFTGTGGYEQYF.

The rearrangement joins TRBV5-1 to TRBJ2-3; 7 positions match TRBD2. The germline V gene encodes CDR1 SGHRS and CDR2 YFSETQ. This CDR3 is 16 amino acids long. V dropped 1 base and J dropped 3; count of bases not matched to a gene: 8. The CDR3 coding sequence is TGCGCCAGCAGCTTGAGGTCTAGCGGACTTACAGATACGCAGTATTTT. Translation: CASSLRSSGLTDTQYF.

This chain links TRBV5-1 with TRBJ2-5; D gene uncertain. The CDR3 contains 13 residues. V lost 3 bases and J lost 4, with 10 bases in between. The germline CDR1 and CDR2 sequences are SGHRS and YFSETQ. CDR3 region: CASSSGLGETQYF. The DNA of the CDR3 is TGCGCCAGCAGCTCGGGTCTGGGAGAGACCCAGTACTTC.

Here the CDR3 reads CASSQDGTSGYNEQFF. DNA for the CDR3: TGTGCCAGCAGCCAAGATGGGACTAGCGGCTACAATGAGCAGTTCTTC. The gene calls are TRBV4-2 and TRBJ2-1; 11 bases fit TRBD2. The length of the CDR3 is 16 residues. The trim removed 0 bases at V and 3 bases at J, leaving 1 base unmatched. The V gene's germline CDR1 is LGHNA and CDR2 YNFKEQ.

The CDR3 sequence is CASSDRLADNYEQYF. The DNA for the CDR3 is TGTGCCAGCAGTGACCGACTAGCGGACAACTACGAGCAGTACTTC. The chain links TRBV2 to TRBJ2-7; TRBD2 matches 9 bases. The CDR3 runs 15 residues. Germline lookup yields CDR1 SNHLY and CDR2 FYNNEI. The ends lost 3 bases at V and 3 bases at J; junction bases unmatched: 6.

The V and J genes are TRBV7-8 and TRBJ2-3; 9 nucleotides match TRBD1. Germline CDR1 reads SGHVS; CDR2 reads FQNEAQ. The V segment lost 5 bases and the J segment 4 bases; nucleotides outside the gene matches: 7. This CDR3 spans 15 amino acids. The CDR3 DNA sequence: TGTGCCAGCAGCGCAAACAGGGGGCGGGCAGATACGCAGTATTTT. This translates into CASSANRGRADTQYF.

The chain couples TRBV27 to TRBJ1-2; possibly TRBD1 for D (5 bases). Trimming stripped 8 bases from V and 4 bases from J, with 14 bases between. This CDR3 comprises 13 residues. Per germline, CDR1 MNHEY and CDR2 SMNVEV (reference sequence). CDR3 DNA: TGTGCCAGCGGTGGACAAGACCTCTATGGCTACACCTTC. This translates into CASGGQDLYGYTF.

The chain uses TRBV27 and TRBJ2-5; 10 nucleotides agree with TRBD1. V shed 10 bases, J shed 2 bases, and the junction held 4 bases outside the gene matches. The CDR3 loop spans 13 amino acids. Germline loops: CDR1 MNHEY, CDR2 SMNVEV (reference sequence). This CDR3 reads CATRDRGQETQYF. CDR3 nucleotides: TGTGCCACCAGGGACAGGGGACAAGAGACCCAGTACTTC.

This clone was detected only once. The chain combines TRBV6-1 with TRBJ2-7, with TRBD1 matching over 8 bases. The CDR3 extends over 14 amino acids. CDR1 and CDR2 from the germline V gene are MNHNS and SASEGT. Losses at the gene ends were 6 bases for V and 2 bases for J; bases not matched to a gene: 6. The chain's CDR3 is CASSDRGDAYEQYF. The DNA for the CDR3 is TGTGCCAGCAGCGACAGGGGTGATGCCTACGAGCAGTACTTC.

The V gene is TRBV5-6, the J gene TRBJ1-2; 7 bases line up with TRBD1. The CDR3 loop spans 12 amino acids. Germline lookup yields CDR1 SGHDT and CDR2 YYEEEE. The V segment lost 4 bases and the J segment 13 bases; nucleotides outside the gene matches: 10. The CDR3 DNA is TGTGCCAGCAGCCCCGGACAGGCCGTAGTCACCTTC. Translating it yields CASSPGQAVVTF.

This sequence joins TRBV4-1 and TRBJ2-7, with no clear D. The CDR3 covers 14 residues. CDR1 and CDR2 (germline): MGHRA, YSYEKL. Trimming pared 4 bases from V and 4 bases from J, leaving 14 bases between. DNA of the CDR3: TGCGCCAGCAGCCCCCGGGTAGTATCATACGAGCAGTACTTC. Amino acid sequence: CASSPRVVSYEQYF.